These T cell receptor beta chains were read from a single sample in a study of T cell responses to AZD1222 COVID-19 vaccine. Clones were sequenced by immunoSEQ multiplex PCR, and TCRdb holds only the in-frame ones, with some missing. This table holds around 180,000 clones, around 93% found once. The sample here was peripheral blood, taken on day 0 of AZD1222 vaccination. These receptors were taken from an adult in good health. Each CDR3 is given with its conserved first and last residue. A D gene is named only where the DNA matches it firmly. Expanded clones are given a class, and other clones once, few, many or no size at all.

DNA | CDR3 | J | size | V | D
TGTGCCACCAGTGATCCCGTGCGAGTTGAGCAGTTCTTC | CATSDPVRVEQFF | TRBJ2-1 | . | TRBV24-1 | .
TGCAGCGTTGTGGGGACAGGGGACAATCAGCCCCAGCATTTT | CSVVGTGDNQPQHF | TRBJ1-5 | . | TRBV29-1 | TRBD1
TGTGCCAGCAGGAGACTAGCGGGAGGGGGATACAATGAGCAGTTCTTC | CASRRLAGGGYNEQFF | TRBJ2-1 | once | TRBV2 | TRBD2
TGTGCCAGCAGTTTCAGGGGGGAGCAGTACTTC | CASSFRGEQYF | TRBJ2-7 | many | TRBV27 | TRBD1
TGTGCCATCGTACAGGGCCTCCCGGGGCAGCCCCAGCATTTT | CAIVQGLPGQPQHF | TRBJ1-5 | . | TRBV27 | .
TGTGCCAGCAGCTTTCGGGACAGGGCCTTCCGTGGCTACACCTTC | CASSFRDRAFRGYTF | TRBJ1-2 | once | TRBV5-6 | TRBD1
TGTGCCAGCAGCTCCCTCCCGGGACAGGGACCGAATGAGCAGTTCTTC | CASSSLPGQGPNEQFF | TRBJ2-1 | . | TRBV7-3 | TRBD1
TGTGCCAGCCGCCTCCAGGTGGGCGCTGAAGCTTTCTTT | CASRLQVGAEAFF | TRBJ1-1 | . | TRBV6-5 | .
TGTGCCAGCAGCCCCGGAAGGTCTTACGAGCAGTACTTC | CASSPGRSYEQYF | TRBJ2-7 | . | TRBV11-2 | .
TGTGCCAGCAGCTTAGGCGGAACCGGGGAGCTGTTTTTT | CASSLGGTGELFF | TRBJ2-2 | . | TRBV11-3 | .
TGTGCCAGCAGCCAATCCCCGGGCCCTACGGGGTACAATGAGCAGTTCTTC | CASSQSPGPTGYNEQFF | TRBJ2-1 | . | TRBV3-1/TRBV3-2 | .
TGTGCCAGCAGTTTCTCCGGGAAAAACATTCAGTACTTC | CASSFSGKNIQYF | TRBJ2-4 | few | TRBV12-3/TRBV12-4 | .
TGTGCCAGCAGCCAAGATTATGGCTACACCTTC | CASSQDYGYTF | TRBJ1-2 | once | TRBV3-1/TRBV3-2 | .
TGTGCCAGCAGTTTACAGGGAGGGGGCCGCAACACTGAAGCTTTCTTT | CASSLQGGGRNTEAFF | TRBJ1-1 | . | TRBV6-5 | TRBD1
TGTGCCAGCAGTTCCTCTTACTTCAGCTCCTACAATGAGCAGTTCTTC | CASSSSYFSSYNEQFF | TRBJ2-1 | . | TRBV28 | .
TGCGCCAGCAGCTTCGGGACAGGGTGGGCAACTAATGAAAAACTGTTTTTT | CASSFGTGWATNEKLFF | TRBJ1-4 | . | TRBV5-1 | TRBD1
TGCGCCAGCAGCTCGGACAGATATGGCTACACCTTC | CASSSDRYGYTF | TRBJ1-2 | . | TRBV5-1 | .
TGTGCCAGCAGTCGACACCGGGCGACATATGAGCAGTACTTC | CASSRHRATYEQYF | TRBJ2-7 | . | TRBV6-2/TRBV6-3 | .
TGCGCCAGCAGCCAAGCCCCGGTAGCGGGAGGATGGAATGAGCAGTTCTTC | CASSQAPVAGGWNEQFF | TRBJ2-1 | . | TRBV4-3 | TRBD2
TGTGCCTGGAGTGTATCAAGGGCCACATATCGGGGCTACACCTTC | CAWSVSRATYRGYTF | TRBJ1-2 | . | TRBV30 | .
TGTGCCAGCAGTTTAAGGACAGGCGGCCCTTACACCATATATTTT | CASSLRTGGPYTIYF | TRBJ1-3 | . | TRBV28 | TRBD1
TGTGCCAGCAGCTTAGCTGGGGGAATTGCTAATGAGCAGTTCTTC | CASSLAGGIANEQFF | TRBJ2-1 | . | TRBV5-6 | .
TGCGCCAGCAGCTTGGTAGGCGAGACCCAGTACTTC | CASSLVGETQYF | TRBJ2-5 | . | TRBV5-1 | .
TGTGCCAGCAGCACCGTAAGGACTAGCGAAAACAATGAGCAGTTCTTC | CASSTVRTSENNEQFF | TRBJ2-1 | . | TRBV11-2 | TRBD2
TGTGCCAGCAGCCAAGGGGGACTAGGGTACAATGAGCAGTTCTTC | CASSQGGLGYNEQFF | TRBJ2-1 | few | TRBV3-1/TRBV3-2 | TRBD2
TGTGCCAGCAGTGAAGAGGGGACAGGGGGCACTGAAGCTTTCTTT | CASSEEGTGGTEAFF | TRBJ1-1 | . | TRBV6-1 | TRBD1
TGTGCCTGGAGTCCCGGCGGGAACAATGAGCAGTTCTTC | CAWSPGGNNEQFF | TRBJ2-1 | . | TRBV30 | .
TGTGCCAGCAGACGATCGACTAGCGCCACGGAGGGTGAGCAGTTCTTC | CASRRSTSATEGEQFF | TRBJ2-1 | . | TRBV9 | TRBD2
TGTGCCAGCAGTTCTGGGACGGGGGCTAATGAAAAACTGTTTTTT | CASSSGTGANEKLFF | TRBJ1-4 | . | TRBV27 | .
TGTGCCAGCAGCTTTGGACACCCGACACCTGAAGCTTTCTTT | CASSFGHPTPEAFF | TRBJ1-1 | . | TRBV5-6 | .
TGTGCCAGCAGCGTAACAGGTTACTCTGGGGCCAACGTCCTGACTTTC | CASSVTGYSGANVLTF | TRBJ2-6 | . | TRBV9 | .
TGTGCCATCAGTGGGACAGGGAACACTGAAGCTTTCTTT | CAISGTGNTEAFF | TRBJ1-1 | . | TRBV10-3 | TRBD1
TGTGCCAGCAGCCAACTCGGGACTAGTGTACCCTACGAGCAGTACTTC | CASSQLGTSVPYEQYF | TRBJ2-7 | . | TRBV4-2 | TRBD2
TGTGCCAGCAGCCCCCTAGTGGGCTCCTACGAGCAGTACTTC | CASSPLVGSYEQYF | TRBJ2-7 | . | TRBV14 | .
TGCAGCGCTTCGCGAGGGCGTGAAGCTTTCTTT | CSASRGREAFF | TRBJ1-1 | once | TRBV29-1 | .
TGTGCCTGGAGCGCCGGGGACAGAAATAATTCACCCCTCCACTTT | CAWSAGDRNNSPLHF | TRBJ1-6 | . | TRBV30 | TRBD1
TGTGCCAGCAGCATCAATAGCGGACCCGGGGAGACCCAGTACTTC | CASSINSGPGETQYF | TRBJ2-5 | . | TRBV11-3 | .
TGTGCCAGCAGCTACCGGGACAGGGTCAACTACGAGCAGTACTTC | CASSYRDRVNYEQYF | TRBJ2-7 | . | TRBV6-5 | TRBD1
TGTGCCAGCAGTTTTTTTCTGGGGGATACGCAGTATTTT | CASSFFLGDTQYF | TRBJ2-3 | . | TRBV28 | .
TGTGCCAGCAGTCTCCCTCGCGCCCCCCCAGATACGCAGTATTTT | CASSLPRAPPDTQYF | TRBJ2-3 | . | TRBV6-6 | .
TGTGCCAGCAGCTTATTTGCGTTCTCTCCTAACACCGGGGAGCTGTTTTTT | CASSLFAFSPNTGELFF | TRBJ2-2 | . | TRBV7-9 | .
TGTGCCAGCAGCCGGCGGGGACTAGCGGGAGGAAGCTCCTACAATGAGCAGTTCTTC | CASSRRGLAGGSSYNEQFF | TRBJ2-1 | . | TRBV6-2/TRBV6-3 | TRBD2
TGTGCCAGCAGCTTGGGAGGGAGCAATGAGCAGTTCTTC | CASSLGGSNEQFF | TRBJ2-1 | . | TRBV5-4 | .
TGTGCCAGCAGTGTTGGGGCCTCCTGGGCCCAGCATTTT | CASSVGASWAQHF | TRBJ1-5 | . | TRBV2 | .
TGTGCCAGCAGTTTCGGGACAGGGGGCGCTGGACCCACTGAAGCTTTCTTT | CASSFGTGGAGPTEAFF | TRBJ1-1 | few | TRBV27 | TRBD1
TGTGCCAGCGGCGAGGGAATCGGGTACGAGCAGTACTTC | CASGEGIGYEQYF | TRBJ2-7 | once | TRBV28 | .
TGTGCCAGCAGTTTATCGGCAGGATCCTACTACGAGCAGTACTTC | CASSLSAGSYYEQYF | TRBJ2-7 | . | TRBV27 | .
TGTGCCAGCAGCTTAGGGGTAGGGCTAGCGGGCACAGATACGCAGTATTTT | CASSLGVGLAGTDTQYF | TRBJ2-3 | . | TRBV7-6 | TRBD2